The rows below give T cell receptor beta chains drawn from one sample of a study of regulatory T cells in long-lasting Graves disease. TCRdb analysed the multiplex PCR reads with MiXCR anew, one entry per CDR3 protein. The sample includes 350,000 to 500,000 distinct CDR3 sequences, about a sixth of them seen just once. The same sample was also studied in work on T cells in Graves' hyperthyroidism and ophthalmopathy.

Sequencing used peripheral blood mononuclear cells (PBMCs), obtained at new diagnosis, from a patient treated with antithyroid drugs. The receptors come from a woman aged 30 to 39 with Graves disease. CDR3s include the opening cysteine and the closing phenylalanine or tryptophan. The D gene is left open where the match is weak. A row's size may be missing; if present it is once, few, many or a size class.

j_call cdr3_length v_call d_call clone_size cdr3_nt cdr3_aa
TRBJ1-5 14 TRBV6-1 . . TGTGCCAGCAAAGTAGGGGCCCTCAATCAGCCCCAGCATTTT CASKVGALNQPQHF
TRBJ1-1 16 TRBV4-1 . . TGCGCCAGCAGCCAAGGACACAGGGATAGGAACACTGAAGCTTTCTTT CASSQGHRDRNTEAFF
TRBJ1-6 15 TRBV11-2 . . TGTGCCAGCAGTGCCCGGACGGTTTTAAATTCACCCCTCCACTTT CASSARTVLNSPLHF
TRBJ2-2 14 TRBV2 . many TGTGCTTGGGGGAGCGAGGTGAACACCGGGGAGCTGTTTTTT CAWGSEVNTGELFF
TRBJ1-2 16 TRBV27 . few TGTGCCAGCAGTTCTGGGTGGGGGGCGCAAGCCTATGGCTACACCTTC CASSSGWGAQAYGYTF
TRBJ2-7 14 TRBV15 . . TGTGCCACCAGCAGAGATCGGGGGTTAGTCTGGACAAACTTC CATSRDRGLVWTNF
TRBJ2-1 12 TRBV6-2/TRBV6-3 . . TGTGCCAGCAGCCATACCCGTAGTGAGCAGTTCTTC CASSHTRSEQFF
TRBJ2-7 12 TRBV6-1 . few TGTGCCAGCATGAACCAGGGGTACGAGCAGTACTTC CASMNQGYEQYF
TRBJ1-1 17 TRBV10-3 . . TGTGCCATCAGTGAGCCTACAGGGACTTACTCGGGCACTGAAGCTTTCTTT CAISEPTGTYSGTEAFF
TRBJ2-3 17 TRBV25-1 TRBD2 . TGTGCCAGCAGTGATTCGGGGACTACCTCTAGCACAGATACGCAGTATTTT CASSDSGTTSSTDTQYF
TRBJ2-7 15 TRBV19 . few TGTGCCAGTCGAGACCGACAGGGAGGCTCCTACGAGCAGTACTTC CASRDRQGGSYEQYF
TRBJ2-2 16 TRBV3-1 TRBD2 many TGTGCCAGCAGCCAAGTACTAGCGGTGAACACCGGGGAGCTGTTTTTT CASSQVLAVNTGELFF
TRBJ1-1 14 TRBV28 . many TGTGCCAGCAGTTCCACTCGGGGCTCCACTGAAGCTTTCTTT CASSSTRGSTEAFF
TRBJ1-1 13 TRBV5-1 . many TGCGCCAGCAGCGTCCAGATGAACACTGAAGCTTTCTTT CASSVQMNTEAFF
TRBJ1-2 15 TRBV29-1 . few TGCAGCGTTGAAGGGGCCTCAGGGATGATCGATGGCTACACCTTC CSVEGASGMIDGYTF
TRBJ1-3 16 TRBV27 . . TGTGCCAGCAGTGAGAGGTCCCTAATACCTGGAAACACCATATATTTT CASSERSLIPGNTIYF
TRBJ2-5 14 TRBV12-3/TRBV12-4 . few TGTGCCAGCAGTCCCTCAGGGGAAGCCGAGACCCAGTACTTC CASSPSGEAETQYF
TRBJ2-3 14 TRBV29-1 . many TGCAGCGTTGGACAGGGAGGCGGCACAGATACGCAGTATTTT CSVGQGGGTDTQYF
TRBJ2-1 15 TRBV7-9 TRBD2 many TGTGCCAGCAGTCATCGGGCTAGCGGACACAATGAGCAGTTCTTC CASSHRASGHNEQFF
TRBJ2-4 15 TRBV7-3 TRBD2 many TGTGCCAGCAGTCAGGGACTAGCTGGGAAAAACATTCAGTACTTC CASSQGLAGKNIQYF
TRBJ1-2 14 TRBV7-9 . few TGTGCCAGCAGCTCTAAGGGGTTGGGTTATGGCTACACCTTC CASSSKGLGYGYTF
TRBJ2-3 13 TRBV20-1 TRBD2 . TGCAGTGCTAACCTAGCGGTCACAGATACGCAGTATTTT CSANLAVTDTQYF
TRBJ2-1 14 TRBV2 TRBD1 many TGTGCCAGCACCATGGGACAGGTCTACAATGAGCAGTTCTTC CASTMGQVYNEQFF
TRBJ1-1 13 TRBV7-2 . . TGTGCCAGCAGCCGACGGATGGACACTGAAGCTTTCTTT CASSRRMDTEAFF
TRBJ2-3 16 TRBV6-4 TRBD2 . TGTGCCAGCAGTGACTCGACTAGCGGGGGCACAGATACGCAGTATTTT CASSDSTSGGTDTQYF
TRBJ2-7 18 TRBV7-9 . many TGTGCCAGCAGCCTCGACCCGAGACAGAATGGTCCGTCCTACGAGCAGTACTTC CASSLDPRQNGPSYEQYF
TRBJ2-7 16 TRBV7-9 TRBD2 . TGTGCCAGCAGCCCGACCTTGCGGACTAGCGGCTACGAGCAGTACTTC CASSPTLRTSGYEQYF
TRBJ2-5 16 TRBV11-1 TRBD2 few TGCGCCAGCAGCCAAAGGACTAGCGGGAGTTCTGAGACCCAGTACTTC CASSQRTSGSSETQYF
TRBJ2-5 15 TRBV6-1 . many TGTGCCAGCAGTGCAAATCCAGGGGGGGGAAAGACCCAGTACTTC CASSANPGGGKTQYF
TRBJ2-3 11 TRBV10-3 . few TGTGCCATCAGAAACACTTATACGCAGTATTTT CAIRNTYTQYF
TRBJ1-2 13 TRBV28 . many TGTGCCACCATAGAGGGGCGGGACTATGGCTACACCTTC CATIEGRDYGYTF
TRBJ2-3 14 TRBV6-1 . . TGTGCCAGCAACTACAGGGTGGGCACAGATACGCAGTATTTT CASNYRVGTDTQYF
TRBJ2-1 17 TRBV10-3 TRBD2 many TGTGCCATCAGTGGGCTTGGAGAGACTAGCGGAACCAATGAGCAGTTCTTC CAISGLGETSGTNEQFF
TRBJ2-5 16 TRBV11-2 TRBD2 many TGTGCCAGCAGCCTACTAGCGGGAGGTTTCCAAGAGACCCAGTACTTC CASSLLAGGFQETQYF
TRBJ1-1 17 TRBV5-5 . many TGCGCCAGCAGCTTGGGCCCTCTACTCAGGGGACGAACTGAAGCTTTCTTT CASSLGPLLRGRTEAFF
TRBJ2-7 13 TRBV4-1 . few TGCGCCAGCAGCCAAGCACCTTTATACGAGCAGTACTTC CASSQAPLYEQYF
TRBJ1-2 14 TRBV3-1 . many TGTGCCAGCAGCCGCAGGGGAGAAGACTATGGCTACACCTTC CASSRRGEDYGYTF
TRBJ2-5 15 TRBV15 TRBD2 many TGTGCCACCAGCAGAGACCGGGAGGCCGGGGAGACCCAGTACTTC CATSRDREAGETQYF
TRBJ1-5 15 TRBV18 . . TGTGCCAGCTCCCCCCGGGGCAGGGTCAATCAGCCCCAGCATTTT CASSPRGRVNQPQHF
TRBJ1-2 15 TRBV5-1 . . TGCGCCAGCAGCTTGGATTTTGAGGTCGGCTATGGCTACACCTTC CASSLDFEVGYGYTF
TRBJ2-5 13 TRBV28 . many TGTGCCAGCAGTTTATTCATGAAAGAGACCCAGTACTTC CASSLFMKETQYF